The sequence of this T cell receptor beta chain was determined in a study of blood T cell repertoires in COVID-19. Across the study: Specimens from acute and convalescent COVID-19 originated in the United States, Italy and Spain. The analysed material was cDNA or gDNA that came from T cells, B-cell-depleted T cells, or PBMCs.

Germline CDR1 and CDR2: MDHEN and SYDVKM. The CDR3 is 12 residues long. Trimming stripped 2 bases from V and 7 bases from J, with 8 bases between. This clone was picked up one time. The protocol was immunoSEQ multiplex PCR, while the TCRdb copy is restricted to in-frame clones and leaves out a portion. This table holds roughly 230,000 clones, around 90% found once. This clonotype was obtained from a woman aged 60 to 75 with COVID-19, enrolled during active disease. The sample consisted of peripheral blood. V gene TRBV28 combines with J gene TRBJ2-5, with TRBD1 as a possible D gene (5 bases). CDR3 DNA sequence: TGTGCCAGCAGTTTAGAAGGGGCGACCCAGTACTTC. Protein product: CASSLEGATQYF.